Shown below are 27 T cell receptor beta chains from a single sample sequenced in a study of blood T cell repertoires in COVID-19. Generated by immunoSEQ multiplex PCR, the TCRdb table keeps only in-frame clones and is missing some. The sample has approximately 90,000 clones; 86% are singletons. Specimen: peripheral blood. These TCRs come from a woman older than 75 with acute or convalescent COVID-19.

The chain couples TRBV19 to TRBJ1-5, with 12 positions matching TRBD1. Unmatched junction bases numbered 10, after V lost 7 bases and J lost 6 bases. CDR3 length: 16 amino acids. The germline V gene encodes CDR1 LNHDA and CDR2 SQIVND (reference sequence). The CDR3, as DNA: TGTGCCAGTATCGACCGGGACAGGGGGCCAGTTCAGCCCCAGCATTTT. As protein: CASIDRDRGPVQPQHF.

This clone appeared a few times. This rearrangement joins TRBV5-1 to TRBJ1-2; weak D call: TRBD1 (5 bases). Germline loops: CDR1 SGHRS, CDR2 YFSETQ. Trimming removed 7 bases from V and 4 bases from J, with 23 bases in between. The CDR3 is made up of 16 amino acids. The CDR3 nucleotides are TGCGCCAGCGATACTTACCCCGGGCAGGGTGGCTATGGCTACACCTTC. This encodes CASDTYPGQGGYGYTF.

V and J are TRBV27 and TRBJ2-1, with D possibly TRBD1 on 6 matching bases. The CDR3 is 15 amino acids. V was clipped by 7 bases and J by 3 bases, with 16 bases between them. From germline, CDR1 is MNHEY and CDR2 SMNVEV (reference sequence). DNA of the CDR3: TGTGCCAGCAACCCACGGGACACCCTCTACAATGAGCAGTTCTTC. It yields the protein CASNPRDTLYNEQFF.

This clone was detected only a few times. The chain links TRBV23-1 to TRBJ2-2, with 7 bases identical to TRBD1. TRBV23-1 is given ORF status, its function remaining uncertain. Losses at the gene ends were 7 bases for V and 6 bases for J; bases not matched to a gene: 14. This CDR3 has 16 residues. The DNA for the CDR3 is TGCGCCAGCACCAACGAGAGGGGGCGCGTCGCCGGGGAGCTGTTTTTT. Translated: CASTNERGRVAGELFF.

This clone turned up a few times. V and J are TRBV5-1 and TRBJ1-3; a possible D gene is TRBD1 (5 bases). This CDR3 has 15 amino acids. Germline CDR1 SGHRS, CDR2 YFSETQ. V dropped 7 bases and J dropped 0 bases, with 14 bases sitting between them. The chain's CDR3 is CASSRAESSGNTIYF. The CDR3 DNA sequence: TGCGCCAGCTCCAGGGCCGAGAGCTCTGGAAACACCATATATTTT.

This chain uses TRBV19 with TRBJ2-2, with 7 bases matching TRBD2. The CDR3 loop spans 17 amino acids. J gave up 2 bases and V 3 bases, and 9 bases lay outside the gene matches. Germline V lookup: CDR1 LNHDA, CDR2 SQIVND (reference sequence). CDR3 nucleotides: TGTGCCAGTAGTATGCATCCCGGGACTATTAACACCGGGGAGCTGTTTTTT. Protein product: CASSMHPGTINTGELFF.

This CDR3 reads CASSKETLGNTEAFF. DNA of the CDR3: TGTGCCAGTAGTAAGGAGACTTTGGGGAACACTGAAGCTTTCTTT. This chain links TRBV19 with TRBJ1-1, with D unclear. The germline V gene has CDR1 LNHDA and CDR2 SQIVND (reference sequence). The CDR3 sequence is 15 residues long. Trimming removed 4 bases at V and 1 base at J, with 13 bases between.

V gene TRBV5-4 combines with J gene TRBJ1-4, with a possible D match to TRBD1 (6 bases). Trimming took 0 bases from V and 8 from J, leaving 14 bases between them. Looked up from germline, CDR1 is SGHNT and CDR2 is YYREEE (reference sequence). The CDR3 contains 15 residues. The chain's CDR3 is CASSLGGLSEEKLFF. As DNA, the CDR3 is TGTGCCAGCAGCTTGGGGGGGCTGAGCGAGGAAAAACTGTTTTTT.

The chain links TRBV7-2 to TRBJ2-7, with 7 bases matching TRBD1. The V and J ends lost 5 bases and 3 bases, in that order; junction bases with no gene match: 7. CDR3 length equals 14 residues. Germline CDR1 SGHTA, CDR2 FQGNSA. CDR3 bases: TGTGCCAGCAGCAGAAAATGGGACAGCTACGAGCAGTACTTC. It encodes CASSRKWDSYEQYF. Based on the CDR3 plus reference TRBV7-2 and TRBJ2-7, the full variable domain is GAGVSQSPSNKVTEKGKDVELRCDPISGHTALYWYRQSLGQGLEFLIYFQGNSAPDKSGLPSDRFSAERTGGSVSTLTIQRTQQEDSAVYLCASSRKWDSYEQYFGPGTRLTVT.

This chain connects TRBV24-1 to TRBJ2-1, with D possibly being TRBD2 (5 bases). Germline V gene data show CDR1 as KGHDR and CDR2 as SFDVKD. Trimming removed 7 bases at V and 1 base at J, with 7 bases between. The length of the CDR3 is 13 residues. DNA for the CDR3: TGTGCCACCAGGGACTGGTCCTACAATGAGCAGTTCTTC. It is translated as CATRDWSYNEQFF.

Only a few counts were recorded for this clone. The rearrangement uses TRBV6-5 and TRBJ2-2; a possible D gene is TRBD2 (6 bases). Trimming shortened V by 4 bases and J by 5 bases, and 14 bases separated the two germline ends. This CDR3 has 15 amino acids. Germline CDR1 and CDR2: MNHEY and SVGAGI. In DNA form, the CDR3 reads TGTGCCAGCAGTTTTATTCCAGGGAGGACCGGGGAGCTGTTTTTT. Protein sequence: CASSFIPGRTGELFF.

This chain joins TRBV12-5 and TRBJ1-1; D gene ambiguous. Germline V lookup: CDR1 LGHNT, CDR2 FRNRAP. Trimming shortened V by 7 bases and J by 0 bases, and 12 bases separated the two germline ends. The CDR3 has 14 residues. Written as DNA, the CDR3 is TGTGCTAGTGTTGCGAGCTTTTTGAACACTGAAGCTTTCTTT. This sequence encodes CASVASFLNTEAFF.

The V call is TRBV12-5, the J call TRBJ2-7; 8 bases fit TRBD1. CDR3 length: 13 amino acids. With V trimmed by 7 bases and J by 6 bases, 8 bases remained unmatched. CDR1 is LGHNT and CDR2 is FRNRAP in the germline V gene. This CDR3 is CASARDRGSEQYF. The CDR3 DNA reads as TGTGCTAGTGCCCGCGACAGGGGATCCGAGCAGTACTTC.

This chain links TRBV6-1 with TRBJ1-1; TRBD1 matches 8 bases. The CDR3 totals 15 residues. The germline V gene encodes CDR1 MNHNS and CDR2 SASEGT. V lost 3 bases, J lost 4 bases, and 7 bases stayed unmatched. CDR3 in amino acids: CASSDRQGRGTEAFF. CDR3 bases: TGTGCCAGCAGTGACCGACAGGGGCGCGGCACTGAAGCTTTCTTT.

This clone was observed a single time. At one end the junction does not follow the germline gene, possibly because of a read error. This chain joins TRBV28 and TRBJ1-4; 8 nucleotides agree with TRBD1. The CDR3 consists of 13 residues. The germline gives CDR1 MDHEN, CDR2 SYDVKM. In nucleotides, the CDR3 is TGTGCCAGCAGGGTCACAGGGGGTGCCAATGAAATTTTT. It yields the protein CASRVTGGANEIF.

This clone was observed once. The chain couples TRBV19 to TRBJ1-2, with D maybe TRBD1 (6 bases). The V end was cut by 4 bases, the J end by 6 bases, with 15 bases between. Per germline, CDR1 LNHDA and CDR2 SQIVND (reference sequence). This CDR3 has 14 residues. The CDR3 reads CASSKQGWVNGYTF. CDR3 sequence (DNA): TGTGCCAGTAGTAAACAGGGTTGGGTGAATGGCTACACCTTC.

This clone has only a few counts. The gene calls are TRBV9 and TRBJ1-5, with D maybe TRBD1 (6 bases). The V end was cut by 4 bases, the J end by 6 bases, with 20 bases between. CDR1 is SGDLS, CDR2 YYNGEE, per germline. The CDR3 runs 16 residues. This chain's CDR3 is CASSPRGGGPGQPQHF. For the CDR3, the DNA is TGTGCCAGCAGCCCCCGAGGGGGGGGGCCCGGTCAGCCCCAGCATTTT. Complete variable domain (other parts from reference TRBV9 and TRBJ1-5): DSGVTQTPKHLITATGQRVTLRCSPRSGDLSVYWYQQSLDQGLQFLIQYYNGEERAKGNILERFSAQQFPDLHSELNLSSLELGDSALYFCASSPRGGGPGQPQHFGDGTRLSIL.

V is TRBV29-1 and J is TRBJ2-2, with a tentative D call TRBD2 (5 bases). The CDR3 totals 15 residues. V lost 0 bases and J 0 bases, leaving 8 bases between the germline ends. Germline V gives CDR1 SQVTM, CDR2 ANQGSEA. The CDR3 sequence is CSVEDTGANTGELFF. In DNA form, the CDR3 reads TGCAGCGTTGAAGATACCGGGGCGAACACCGGGGAGCTGTTTTTT.

The chain is built from TRBV11-2 and TRBJ1-3, with D unclear. CDR1 and CDR2 (germline): SGHAT, FQNNGV. Trimming took 4 bases from V and 7 from J, leaving 5 bases between them. The CDR3 contains 11 residues. The CDR3: CASSSSNTIYF. The CDR3 DNA reads as TGTGCCAGCAGCTCGTCGAACACCATATATTTT.

This clone is deemed medium-sized. The rearrangement uses TRBV11-2 and TRBJ2-2; TRBD2 might be the D (6 bases). The ends were cut back, 5 bases at V and 8 bases at J, with 15 bases in the middle. The germline V gene encodes CDR1 SGHAT and CDR2 FQNNGV. The CDR3 is 14 amino acids. The CDR3 nucleotides read TGTGCCAGCAGCCCGCCGACTAGGGCGGGGGAGCTGTTTTTT. It codes for CASSPPTRAGELFF. Combining the CDR3 with reference TRBV11-2 and TRBJ2-2 gives the whole variable domain EAGVAQSPRYKIIEKRQSVAFWCNPISGHATLYWYQQILGQGPKLLIQFQNNGVVDDSQLPKDRFSAERLKGVDSTLKIQPAKLEDSAVYLCASSPPTRAGELFFGEGSRLTVL.

This rearrangement joins TRBV5-1 to TRBJ2-3, with 9 bases that match TRBD2. This CDR3 spans 17 amino acids. V trimming: 0 bases; J trimming: 4 bases; junction bases outside the gene matches: 9. Germline V lookup: CDR1 SGHRS, CDR2 YFSETQ. The CDR3: CASSLVVSGGSADTQYF. Written as DNA, the CDR3 is TGCGCCAGCAGCTTGGTCGTTAGCGGGGGCTCGGCAGATACGCAGTATTTT.

The J gene is TRBJ2-7, the V gene TRBV6-1, with 13 positions matching TRBD2. Germline V gene sequence: CDR1 MNHNS, CDR2 SASEGT. The CDR3 spans 16 residues. Unmatched junction bases numbered 3, after V lost 2 bases and J lost 2 bases. The CDR3 loop reads CASSERLAGGTYEQYF. The CDR3, as DNA: TGTGCCAGCAGTGAAAGACTAGCGGGGGGTACCTACGAGCAGTACTTC.

The chain employs TRBV24-1 and TRBJ2-1; perhaps TRBD2 as D (6 bases). CDR1 and CDR2 (germline): KGHDR, SFDVKD. There are 16 residues in the CDR3. The V end was cut by 4 bases, the J end by 3 bases, with 15 bases between. CDR3: CATSETRDSVYNEQFF. In DNA, the CDR3 is TGTGCCACCAGTGAAACCAGGGACTCGGTCTACAATGAGCAGTTCTTC.

Concerning this clone: Its ends do not fully match the called genes, so a read error is possible. The V and J genes are TRBV11-3 and TRBJ2-4; D perhaps matches TRBD1 (5 bases). Germline assignment: CDR1 SGHNT and CDR2 YENEEA. The CDR3 runs 19 residues. The CDR3 DNA follows: TGTGCCAGCAGCTTGCAGTCCCGGACACGGAACCTTCAGGGAAACATTCAGTACTTT. This translates into CASSLQSRTRNLQGNIQYF.

The chain is built from TRBV5-4 and TRBJ2-7; tentative D call: TRBD2 (5 bases). The CDR3 runs to 14 residues. V lost 3 bases to trimming and J lost 2 bases, with 12 bases between them. In germline, CDR1 is SGHNT, CDR2 YYREEE (reference sequence). In DNA, the CDR3 is TGTGCCAGCAGCTCGATGACGGGAACCTACGAGCAGTACTTC. It is translated as CASSSMTGTYEQYF.

This chain connects TRBV6-5 to TRBJ2-7, with 11 bases that match TRBD2. V dropped 0 bases and J dropped 3; count of bases not matched to a gene: 1. Germline CDR1 reads MNHEY; CDR2 reads SVGAGI. The CDR3 has 15 amino acids. CDR3 nucleotides: TGTGCCAGCAGTTACTCCACTAGCGGGGGCTACGAGCAGTACTTC. This sequence encodes CASSYSTSGGYEQYF.

The chain employs TRBV7-3 and TRBJ2-1; D might be TRBD2 (5 bases). V shed 0 bases and J shed 6 bases, with 12 bases lying between them. There are 15 residues in the CDR3. Per germline, CDR1 SGHTA and CDR2 FQGTGA. CDR3 nucleotides: TGTGCCAGCAGCTTAACTGGTCTAGCTGGCAATGAGCAGTTCTTC. This gives the protein CASSLTGLAGNEQFF.